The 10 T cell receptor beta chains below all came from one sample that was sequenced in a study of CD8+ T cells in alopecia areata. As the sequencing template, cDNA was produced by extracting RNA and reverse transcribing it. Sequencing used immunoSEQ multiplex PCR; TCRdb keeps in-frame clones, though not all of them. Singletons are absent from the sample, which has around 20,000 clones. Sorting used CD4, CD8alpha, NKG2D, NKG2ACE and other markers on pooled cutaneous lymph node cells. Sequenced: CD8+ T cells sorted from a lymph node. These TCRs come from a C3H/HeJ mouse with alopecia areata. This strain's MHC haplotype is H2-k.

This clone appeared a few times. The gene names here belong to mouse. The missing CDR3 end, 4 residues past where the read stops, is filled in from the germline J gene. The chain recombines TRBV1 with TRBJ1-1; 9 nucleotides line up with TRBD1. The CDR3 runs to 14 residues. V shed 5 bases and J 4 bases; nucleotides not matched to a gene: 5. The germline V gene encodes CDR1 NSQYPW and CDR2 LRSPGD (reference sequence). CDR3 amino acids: CTCSPRQGGTEVFF. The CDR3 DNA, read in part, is TGCACCTGCAGTCCCAGACAGGGGGGCACA. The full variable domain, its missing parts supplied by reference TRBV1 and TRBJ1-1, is VTLLEQNPRWRLVPRGQAVNLRCILKNSQYPWMSWYQQDLQKQLQWLFTLRSPGDKEVKSLPGADYLATRVTDTELRLQVANMSQGRTLYCTCSPRQGGTEVFFGKGTRLTVV.

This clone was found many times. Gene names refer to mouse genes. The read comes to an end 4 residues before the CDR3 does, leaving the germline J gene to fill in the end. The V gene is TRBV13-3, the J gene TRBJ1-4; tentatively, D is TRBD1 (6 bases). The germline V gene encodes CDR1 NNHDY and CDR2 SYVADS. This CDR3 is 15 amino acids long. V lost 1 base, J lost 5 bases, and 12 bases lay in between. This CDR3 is CASSDTGQINERLFF. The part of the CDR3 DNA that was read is TGTGCCAGCAGTGATACGGGACAAATAAACGAA.

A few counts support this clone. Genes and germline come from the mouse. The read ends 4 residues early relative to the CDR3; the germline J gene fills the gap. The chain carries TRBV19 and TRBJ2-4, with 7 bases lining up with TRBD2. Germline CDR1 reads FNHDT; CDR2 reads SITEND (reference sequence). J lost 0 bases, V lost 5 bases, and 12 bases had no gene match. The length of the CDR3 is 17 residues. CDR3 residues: CASSPGLATPSQNTLYF. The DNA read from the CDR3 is TGTGCCAGCAGCCCAGGACTGGCAACTCCTAGTCAAAAC.

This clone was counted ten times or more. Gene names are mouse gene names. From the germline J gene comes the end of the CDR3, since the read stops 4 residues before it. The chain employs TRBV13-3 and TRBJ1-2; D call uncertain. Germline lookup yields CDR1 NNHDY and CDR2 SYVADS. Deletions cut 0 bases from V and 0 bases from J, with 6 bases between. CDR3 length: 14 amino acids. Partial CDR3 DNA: TGTGCCAGCAGTGATGCAACAACAAACTCC. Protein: CASSDATTNS. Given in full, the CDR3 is CASSDATTNSDYTF.

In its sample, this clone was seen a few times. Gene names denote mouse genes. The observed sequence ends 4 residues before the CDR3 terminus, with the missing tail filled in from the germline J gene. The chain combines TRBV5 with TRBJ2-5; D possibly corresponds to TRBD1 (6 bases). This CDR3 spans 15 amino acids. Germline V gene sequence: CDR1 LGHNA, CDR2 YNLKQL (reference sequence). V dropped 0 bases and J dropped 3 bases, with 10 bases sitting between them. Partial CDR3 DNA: TGTGCCAGCAGCCAAGATGGGACAACTCAAGAC. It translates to CASSQDGTTQD. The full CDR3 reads CASSQDGTTQDTQYF.

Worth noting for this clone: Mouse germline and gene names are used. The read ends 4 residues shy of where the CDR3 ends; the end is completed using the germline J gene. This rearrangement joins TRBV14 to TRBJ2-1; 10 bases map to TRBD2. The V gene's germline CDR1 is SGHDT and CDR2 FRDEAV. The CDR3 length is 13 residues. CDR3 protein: CASSLGGRTEQFF. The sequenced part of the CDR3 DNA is TGTGCCAGCAGTCTGGGGGGGCGCACT.

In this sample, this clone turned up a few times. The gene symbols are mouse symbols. The CDR3 bases that were read are TGTGCCAGCAGTATATCAGGGGAAGAC. This sequence encodes CASSISGED. The full-length CDR3 reads as CASSISGEDTQYF. The chain combines TRBV19 with TRBJ2-5; TRBD1 might be the D (6 bases). Read sequence stops 4 residues before the CDR3 end, and the germline J gene provides the missing end. This CDR3 spans 13 amino acids. Looked up from germline, CDR1 is FNHDT and CDR2 is SITEND (reference sequence).

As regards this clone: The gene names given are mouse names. The CDR3 DNA, read in part, is TGTGCTAGCAGGGGACTGGGGGGGCGCGGCCAAGAC. It translates to CASRGLGGRGQD. The complete CDR3 reads CASRGLGGRGQDTQYF. V gene TRBV29 combines with J gene TRBJ2-5; 14 positions match TRBD2. The CDR3 end falls 4 residues outside the read, so it is completed with the germline J gene. Germline loops: CDR1 MSHET, CDR2 SYDVDS. The CDR3 totals 16 residues. Losses at the gene ends were 6 bases for V and 2 bases for J; bases not matched to a gene: 4. Drawing the rest from reference TRBV29 and TRBJ2-5, the complete variable domain is DMKVTQMPRYLIKRMGENVLLECGQDMSHETMYWYRQDPGLGLQLIYISYDVDSNSEGDIPKGYRVSRKKREHFSLILDSAKTNQTSVYFCASRGLGGRGQDTQYFGPGTRLLVL.

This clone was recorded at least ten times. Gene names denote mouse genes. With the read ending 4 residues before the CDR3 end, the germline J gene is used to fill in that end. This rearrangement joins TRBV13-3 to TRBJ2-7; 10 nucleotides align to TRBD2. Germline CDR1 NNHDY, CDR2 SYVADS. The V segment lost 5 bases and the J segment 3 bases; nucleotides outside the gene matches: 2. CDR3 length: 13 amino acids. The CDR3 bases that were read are TGTGCCAGCAGGGGACTGGGGTTCTAT. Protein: CASRGLGFY. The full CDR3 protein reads CASRGLGFYEQYF.

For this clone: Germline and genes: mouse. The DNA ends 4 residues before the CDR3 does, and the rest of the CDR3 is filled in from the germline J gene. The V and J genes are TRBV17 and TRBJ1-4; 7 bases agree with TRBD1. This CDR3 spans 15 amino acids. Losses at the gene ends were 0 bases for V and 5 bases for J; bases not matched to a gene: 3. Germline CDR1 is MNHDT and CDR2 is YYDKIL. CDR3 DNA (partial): TGTGCTAGCAGTAGAGATACAGGGGCTAACGAA. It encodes CASSRDTGANE. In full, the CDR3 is CASSRDTGANERLFF.